The sequence of this TCR beta chain was determined in a study of shared clonotypes between healthy human individuals. General study findings and limits: Clonotype sharing across donors was expected to vary with sequencing depth. Non-shared clonotypes were found to have lower generation probabilities than the clonotypes that were shared by all four of the sorted-subset donors.

As for this clone: Its target is not known.

Germline V gene sequence: CDR1 MNHEY, CDR2 SVGAGI. Losses at the gene ends were 4 bases for V and 6 bases for J; bases not matched to a gene: 10. This CDR3 has 16 amino acids. Data came from immunoSEQ multiplex PCR; TCRdb stores just in-frame clones and leaves some out. The sample includes more than 2,000,000 clones, approximately 92% of them seen just once. This receptor was identified in a young man in good health. Sequenced sample: naive CD4+ T cells sorted from blood. Specified subset: CD45RA+ positively selected. The V and J genes are TRBV6-5 and TRBJ2-2; 8 bases agree with TRBD2. The CDR3 DNA reads TGTGCCAGCAGTTTCTCTGAGACTAGCGTGTCCGGGGAGCTGTTTTTT. Residues: CASSFSETSVSGELFF.